The T cell receptor beta chain described here comes from a study of CD8 T cells in ankylosing spondylitis. Study outcomes and limitations: Prior work had noted some motif variants in reactive arthritis blood and synovial fluid. Apparently characteristic of ankylosing spondylitis blood was a TCR beta motif (eight highly homologous variants). The authors reported significant enrichment of disease-linked clones in matched ankylosing spondylitis synovial fluid.

One entry per CDR3 protein, called by TCRdb with MiXCR from the 5' RACE reads. The table shows some 150,000 distinct CDR3 sequences, with 40% to 50% occurring only once. As to this clonotype: Its antigen is still unknown.

V was cut by 0 bases and J by 2 bases, with 10 bases left in between. The germline V gene encodes CDR1 SQVTM and CDR2 ANQGSEA. The CDR3 has 14 amino acids. The specimen was synovial fluid, either unsorted or a sorted T cell fraction (not recorded which). V is TRBV29-1 and J is TRBJ2-5; a weak D match, TRBD2 (5 bases). The receptor was isolated from a male donor with ankylosing spondylitis. CDR3 in amino acids: CSVEDWTVQETQYF. DNA of the CDR3: TGCAGCGTTGAAGATTGGACTGTTCAAGAGACCCAGTACTTC.